Below, 27 T cell receptor beta chains from the same sample are listed, as sequenced in a study of blood T cells in healthy people across ages. Through a sample-barcoded 5' primer and a J-beta primer mix, a second PCR was run for roughly 6 to 12 cycles. TCRdb called the 5' RACE reads again in MiXCR, with one record for every CDR3 protein. The table has nearly 800,000 distinct CDR3 sequences, approximately 25% seen once; the top ten hold approximately 3.7%. The data were also submitted as part of a second study, on T cells of mothers and their children.

Sequences were obtained from blood. The source of these receptors is a boy younger than 18 in good health.

The chain couples TRBV9 to TRBJ2-3; TRBD2 agrees at 9 bases. Germline trimming cut 5 bases from V and 5 bases from J; bases unmatched to any gene: 12. This CDR3 comprises 16 residues. Germline assignment: CDR1 SGDLS and CDR2 YYNGEE. The DNA of the CDR3 is TGTGCCAGCAGTGCCCCCCTAGCGGGGCTCCAAGATACGCAGTATTTT. Translation gives CASSAPLAGLQDTQYF.

There are a few counts of this clonotype. The chain has TRBV7-9 and TRBJ1-2; D is ambiguous. This CDR3 is 15 amino acids long. The V end lost 1 base, the J end lost 6 bases, and 15 bases lay between the germline ends. Per germline, CDR1 SEHNR and CDR2 FQNEAQ (reference sequence). The CDR3 DNA is TGTGCCAGCAGCTTAGAATCAAATTCAAGGGATGGCTACACCTTC. Translation gives CASSLESNSRDGYTF.

The sample holds a few counts of this clonotype. V gene TRBV6-5 combines with J gene TRBJ2-7, with TRBD2 matching 14 bases. Germline lookup yields CDR1 MNHEY and CDR2 SVGAGI. The trim removed 2 bases at V and 5 bases at J, leaving 2 bases unmatched. The CDR3 loop spans 15 amino acids. The DNA for the CDR3 is TGTGCCAGCAGTTACCGGGGACTAGCGGGAGACGAGCAGTACTTC. This codes for CASSYRGLAGDEQYF.

The chain joins TRBV15 to TRBJ2-5; D gene unclear. V lost 0 bases and J lost 5, with 10 bases in between. This CDR3 has 14 residues. The V gene's germline CDR1 is LNHNV and CDR2 YYDKDF (reference sequence). The CDR3 DNA sequence: TGTGCCACCAGCAGAGATGGGGTGAGGGAGACCCAGTACTTC. The encoded protein is CATSRDGVRETQYF.

CDR3 coding DNA: TGCAGTGCTAGAAGGGCAGGGGGCACAGATACGCAGTATTTT. This sequence encodes CSARRAGGTDTQYF. The chain is built from TRBV20-1 and TRBJ2-3, with TRBD1 as a possible D gene (6 bases). Germline assignment: CDR1 DFQATT and CDR2 SNEGSKA (reference sequence). The V and J ends lost 2 bases and 1 base respectively, with 10 bases between them. The CDR3 contains 14 residues.

This clonotype was found a few times. The rearrangement links TRBV12-3 or TRBV12-4 to TRBJ2-3; 9 bases line up with TRBD2. The V segment lost 1 base and the J segment 3 bases; nucleotides outside the gene matches: 2. The CDR3 is made up of 15 amino acids. The CDR3 here is CASSLEREETDTQYF. CDR3 bases: TGTGCCAGCAGTTTAGAGCGGGAGGAGACAGATACGCAGTATTTT.

This clonotype was seen a few times. CDR3 sequence: CASSSLADPTDTQYF. CDR3 DNA: TGTGCCAGCAGCTCACTAGCGGACCCCACAGATACGCAGTATTTT. The J gene is TRBJ2-3, the V gene TRBV7-2; 8 bases are a match to TRBD2. The CDR3 covers 15 residues. V was pared by 4 bases and J by 2 bases, with 5 bases of the junction left unmatched. Germline V gives CDR1 SGHTA, CDR2 FQGNSA.

This clonotype appeared a few times. The chain is built from TRBV7-8 and TRBJ2-5; 7 bases agree with TRBD1. Germline V gives CDR1 SGHVS, CDR2 FQNEAQ. The CDR3 covers 13 residues. The V segment lost 6 bases and the J segment 1 base; nucleotides outside the gene matches: 2. The CDR3 region is CASRGQIQETQYF. In DNA, the CDR3 is TGTGCCAGCAGGGGACAGATCCAAGAGACCCAGTACTTC.

This clonotype came up a few times. The V gene is TRBV6-2 or TRBV6-3, the J gene TRBJ1-5; D gene ambiguous. From germline, CDR1 is MNHEY and CDR2 SVGEGT. The germline V and J ends were trimmed by 2 bases and 0 bases, with 8 bases remaining between them. The CDR3 has 15 amino acids. The CDR3 DNA is TGTGCCAGCAGTTACACAGAGGGTAGCAATCAGCCCCAGCATTTT. Residues: CASSYTEGSNQPQHF.

This clonotype occurred a few times. The chain's CDR3 is CASSQGDFPEQFF. Written as DNA, the CDR3 is TGTGCCAGCAGCCAGGGGGACTTTCCTGAGCAGTTCTTC. This sequence joins TRBV4-2 and TRBJ2-5; TRBD2 might be the D (6 bases). The J call may be incorrect, as the DNA end agrees better with TRBJ2-1. The germline CDR1 and CDR2 sequences are LGHNA and YNFKEQ. The CDR3 is 13 amino acids.

This clonotype was observed at least ten times. The chain has TRBV7-2 and TRBJ2-5, with TRBD1 matching 7 bases. The end of the DNA aligns better with TRBJ2-1, so the J call may be wrong. The CDR3 is made up of 13 amino acids. Germline V gene lookup returns CDR1 SGHTA and CDR2 FQGNSA. CDR3 sequence: CASSLDRGDEQFF. For the CDR3, the DNA is TGTGCCAGCAGCTTAGACAGGGGTGATGAGCAGTTCTTC.

This clonotype was picked up many times. The V and J genes are TRBV7-9 and TRBJ2-7; 7 positions match TRBD1. Germline V CDR1 and CDR2: SEHNR, FQNEAQ (reference sequence). Trimming took 5 bases from V and 2 from J; bases not matched to a gene: 3. This CDR3 has 13 amino acids. The CDR3 sequence: CASSATGTYEQYF. DNA for the CDR3: TGTGCCAGCAGCGCGACAGGGACCTACGAGCAGTACTTC.

The rearrangement uses TRBV6-6 and TRBJ2-5; unclear D gene. V lost 0 bases and J 5 bases, leaving 13 bases between the germline ends. Germline V lookup: CDR1 MNHNY, CDR2 SVGAGI (reference sequence). The CDR3 has 15 residues. The CDR3 DNA is TGTGCCAGCAGTTACTCGGGCAGCCTAGGGGAGACCCAGTACTTC. Its translation: CASSYSGSLGETQYF.

This clonotype came up once. This rearrangement joins TRBV5-1 to TRBJ2-1; 7 bases match TRBD1. This CDR3 is built from 15 residues. J was trimmed by 2 bases and V by 4 bases; bases with no gene match: 6. Germline V gives CDR1 SGHRS, CDR2 YFSETQ. The CDR3 region has the DNA TGCGCCAGCAGCCCCCGGGACAGCCCCTACAATGAGCAGTTCTTC. It codes for CASSPRDSPYNEQFF.

The J gene is TRBJ2-1, the V gene TRBV29-1; TRBD2 matches at 13 bases. The V segment lost 6 bases and the J segment 7 bases; nucleotides outside the gene matches: 3. The CDR3 is made up of 13 amino acids. Germline values: CDR1 SQVTM, CDR2 ANQGSEA. The CDR3 spells CSVGLAGENEQFF. The CDR3 DNA reads TGCAGCGTCGGACTAGCGGGAGAAAATGAGCAGTTCTTC.

The chain is built from TRBV3-1 and TRBJ2-5, with 8 bases aligning to TRBD1. Gene TRBJ2-7 matches the end of the DNA better, so the J call may be wrong. The CDR3 contains 18 residues. Germline V CDR1 and CDR2: LGHDT, YNNKEL (reference sequence). CDR3 residues: CASSRVGIFGQGLYEQYF. The CDR3 DNA sequence: TGTGCCAGCAGCCGAGTCGGGATTTTCGGACAGGGTCTCTACGAGCAGTACTTC.

V and J are TRBV14 and TRBJ2-1; 10 nucleotides match TRBD2. J lost 9 bases, V lost 1 base, and 12 bases had no gene match. The V gene's germline CDR1 is SGHDN and CDR2 FVKESK. The CDR3 loop spans 17 amino acids. The CDR3 here is CASSQVETSGWGGEQFF. The CDR3 DNA reads TGTGCCAGCAGCCAAGTGGAGACTAGCGGGTGGGGCGGTGAGCAGTTCTTC.

The V gene is TRBV20-1, the J gene TRBJ2-7; TRBD1 aligns across 7 bases. V lost 5 bases and J lost 2; bases outside the gene matches: 6. Germline values: CDR1 DFQATT, CDR2 SNEGSKA (reference sequence). The CDR3 runs to 13 residues. CDR3 nucleotide sequence: TGCAGTGCTCACCGGGACAGCACCTACGAGCAGTACTTC. Protein sequence: CSAHRDSTYEQYF.

This chain links TRBV4-3 with TRBJ2-1; 9 bases are a match to TRBD2. CDR3 length: 16 residues. The germline V gene encodes CDR1 LGHNA and CDR2 YSLEER. V gave up 0 bases and J gave up 5 bases; unmatched junction bases: 5. In DNA form, the CDR3 reads TGCGCCAGCAGCCAAGATGGGCCTAGCGGGAACAATGAGCAGTTCTTC. As protein: CASSQDGPSGNNEQFF.

The genes are TRBV15 and TRBJ1-6; possibly TRBD1 for D (6 bases). CDR1 is LNHNV, CDR2 YYDKDF, per germline (reference sequence). Trimming removed 5 bases from V and 8 bases from J, with 10 bases in between. The CDR3 has 13 residues. The CDR3 nucleotides read TGTGCCACCAGCGAATCAGGGGATTCACCCCTCCACTTT. It encodes CATSESGDSPLHF.

In this sample, this clonotype turned up a few times. This chain connects TRBV7-8 to TRBJ2-3; 10 bases fit TRBD1. Germline V CDR1 and CDR2: SGHVS, FQNEAQ. The V gene end was trimmed by 8 bases and the J gene end by 7 bases; junction bases not matched to a gene: 9. The CDR3 loop spans 14 amino acids. CDR3 sequence reads: CASVQGQGWNTQYF. The CDR3 DNA is TGTGCCAGCGTACAGGGACAGGGGTGGAATACGCAGTATTTT.

This clonotype was counted only a few times. This rearrangement joins TRBV29-1 to TRBJ2-1; 13 bases agree with TRBD2. The germline V gene encodes CDR1 SQVTM and CDR2 ANQGSEA. The CDR3 extends over 13 amino acids. V lost 7 bases and J lost 5; bases outside the gene matches: 2. CDR3 protein: CSAGTSGNNEQFF. CDR3 nucleotide sequence: TGCAGCGCCGGGACTAGCGGGAACAATGAGCAGTTCTTC.

The chain is built from TRBV29-1 and TRBJ2-5; D is perhaps TRBD1 (5 bases). Germline assignment: CDR1 SQVTM and CDR2 ANQGSEA. This CDR3 comprises 13 residues. V dropped 4 bases and J dropped 2 bases, with 11 bases sitting between them. In DNA form, the CDR3 reads TGCAGCGTTGCAACAGGAGCACAAGAGACCCAGTACTTC. Amino acid sequence: CSVATGAQETQYF.

Only a few counts were recorded for this clonotype. V and J are TRBV12-3 or TRBV12-4 and TRBJ2-5; 8 bases fit TRBD2. V trimming: 2 bases; J trimming: 4 bases; junction bases outside the gene matches: 15. The length of the CDR3 is 18 residues. CDR3 DNA: TGTGCCAGCAGTTTAAGAGAAAAGGCGGGGGGCCGAGGAGAGACCCAGTACTTC. This gives the protein CASSLREKAGGRGETQYF.

This clonotype showed up just a few times. The rearrangement links TRBV29-1 to TRBJ2-7; TRBD1 matches 9 bases. This CDR3 is 13 amino acids long. CDR1 is SQVTM, CDR2 ANQGSEA, per germline. Trimming at V came to 7 bases and at J to 1 base, leaving 5 bases not matched to a gene. The CDR3 loop is CSATGQGSYEQYF. The CDR3, as DNA: TGCAGCGCCACGGGACAGGGTTCCTACGAGCAGTACTTC.

This clonotype was seen a handful of times. V and J are TRBV4-3 and TRBJ2-7; D is unresolved. Germline assignment: CDR1 LGHNA and CDR2 YSLEER. The CDR3 loop spans 13 amino acids. Trimming took off 1 base at V and 7 bases at J, with 11 bases between the two ends. This CDR3 is CASSQVRVGEQYF. The CDR3 region has the DNA TGCGCCAGCAGCCAAGTTCGTGTAGGAGAGCAGTACTTC.

This clonotype has just a few counts. The rearrangement links TRBV20-1 to TRBJ2-7; 10 bases match TRBD2. Near its end, the DNA agrees better with TRBJ2-1, so the J call may be wrong. Germline loops: CDR1 DFQATT, CDR2 SNEGSKA (reference sequence). The CDR3 spans 14 residues. The CDR3 region has the DNA TGCAGTGCTCCAAAAGCGGGGGGGCGGAATGAGCAGTTCTTC. Amino acid sequence: CSAPKAGGRNEQFF.